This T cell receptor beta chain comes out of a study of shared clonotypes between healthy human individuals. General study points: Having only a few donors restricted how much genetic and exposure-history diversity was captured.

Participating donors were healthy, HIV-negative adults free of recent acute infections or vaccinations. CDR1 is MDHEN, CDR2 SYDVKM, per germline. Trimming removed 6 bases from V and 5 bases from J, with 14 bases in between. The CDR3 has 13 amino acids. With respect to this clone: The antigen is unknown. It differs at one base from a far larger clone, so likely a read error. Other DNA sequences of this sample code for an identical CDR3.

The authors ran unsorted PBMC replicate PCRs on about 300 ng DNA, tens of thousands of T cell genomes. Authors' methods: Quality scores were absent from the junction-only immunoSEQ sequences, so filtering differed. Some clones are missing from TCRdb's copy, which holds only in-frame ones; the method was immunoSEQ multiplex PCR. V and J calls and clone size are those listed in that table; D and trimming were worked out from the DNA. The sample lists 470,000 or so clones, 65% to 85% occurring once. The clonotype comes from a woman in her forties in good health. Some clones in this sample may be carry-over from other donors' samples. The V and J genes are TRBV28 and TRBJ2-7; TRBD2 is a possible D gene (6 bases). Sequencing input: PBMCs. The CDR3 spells CASRRTSGDEQYF. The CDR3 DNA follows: TGTGCCAGCAGGAGGACCTCGGGGGACGAGCAGTACTTC.